This passage covers 27 T cell receptor beta chains from one sample sequenced in a study of blood T cell repertoires in COVID-19. The assay was immunoSEQ multiplex PCR, and TCRdb's table has in-frame clones only and misses some. The table records 150,000 to 200,000 clones, 70% to 90% of them present only once. Sequenced: peripheral blood. These receptor sequences come from a woman of 80 years or more in a cohort sampled during active or convalescent COVID-19.

This chain joins TRBV19 and TRBJ2-2; 7 nucleotides line up with TRBD2. Germline loops: CDR1 LNHDA, CDR2 SQIVND (reference sequence). The CDR3 has 15 residues. The trim removed 2 bases at V and 3 bases at J, leaving 3 bases unmatched. The CDR3 DNA reads TGTGCCAGTAGTATATGGCGGGAGCACACCGGGGAGCTGTTTTTT. This encodes CASSIWREHTGELFF.

The chain couples TRBV13 to TRBJ1-2; D is possibly TRBD1 (6 bases). Trimming stripped 7 bases from V and 2 bases from J, with 11 bases between. In germline, CDR1 is PRHDT, CDR2 FYEKMQ (reference sequence). This CDR3 is 13 amino acids long. The CDR3 spells CASTGTGNYGYTF. DNA of the CDR3: TGTGCCAGCACCGGAACAGGGAACTATGGCTACACCTTC.

This clone has only a few counts. Other DNA sequences in the sample encode the same CDR3. CDR3 sequence: CASSFRLAGNTGELFF. As DNA, the CDR3 is TGTGCCAGCAGCTTCCGACTAGCGGGAAACACCGGGGAGCTGTTTTTT. V usage is TRBV9 and J usage is TRBJ2-2; 11 bases line up with TRBD2. Germline V gene lookup returns CDR1 SGDLS and CDR2 YYNGEE. Germline trimming cut 4 bases from V and 2 bases from J; bases unmatched to any gene: 4. CDR3 size: 16 residues.

The rearrangement uses TRBV28 and TRBJ1-5, with TRBD1 matching 7 bases. The CDR3 totals 16 residues. V gave up 2 bases and J gave up 0 bases; unmatched junction bases: 4. Germline CDR1 reads MDHEN; CDR2 reads SYDVKM. The CDR3 DNA follows: TGTGCCAGCAGTTTAAACAGGGGTTATAGCAATCAGCCCCAGCATTTT. This translates into CASSLNRGYSNQPQHF.

This sequence joins TRBV6-5 and TRBJ1-3; 7 nucleotides line up with TRBD1. The junction had 4 bases not matched to a gene; V was cut back by 0 bases and J by 5 bases. CDR1 and CDR2 (germline): MNHEY, SVGAGI. This CDR3 comprises 15 residues. The CDR3 nucleotides are TGTGCCAGCAGTTACTCCGGACAGGCCAGAAACACCATATATTTT. Translation gives CASSYSGQARNTIYF.

V is TRBV28 and J is TRBJ1-4, with D perhaps TRBD1 (5 bases). Germline CDR1 MDHEN, CDR2 SYDVKM. The CDR3 is made up of 15 amino acids. Trimming took 3 bases from V and 8 from J, leaving 16 bases between them. The CDR3 DNA is TGTGCCAGCAGTTTTAGGGGCCGGGTTAGCGAAAAACTGTTTTTT. Translation: CASSFRGRVSEKLFF.

The gene calls are TRBV30 and TRBJ1-6; unclear D gene. CDR1 is GTSNPN, CDR2 SVGIG, per germline (reference sequence). CDR3 size: 18 residues. Trimming pared 4 bases from V and 6 bases from J, leaving 25 bases between. This CDR3 is CAWNLWTPRARANSPLHF. The CDR3 nucleotides are TGTGCCTGGAATTTGTGGACTCCGAGAGCTCGAGCTAATTCACCCCTCCACTTT.

In nucleotides, the CDR3 is TGTGCCAGCAGCCGTGGGACAGGCGGAGAGACCCAGTACTTC. Amino acids: CASSRGTGGETQYF. The genes are TRBV5-6 and TRBJ2-5, with TRBD1 identical over 8 bases. CDR3 length equals 14 residues. Losses at the gene ends were 4 bases for V and 4 bases for J; bases not matched to a gene: 6. CDR1 and CDR2 from the germline V gene are SGHDT and YYEEEE.

The chain employs TRBV5-1 and TRBJ2-3; 13 bases fit TRBD2. J was trimmed by 6 bases and V by 6 bases; bases with no gene match: 10. This CDR3 has 16 residues. CDR1 SGHRS and CDR2 YFSETQ come from the germline V gene. CDR3 bases: TGCGCCAGCACCCTTGCGGGACTAGCGGGACCGGATACGCAGTATTTT. Residues: CASTLAGLAGPDTQYF. The full variable domain, its missing parts supplied by reference TRBV5-1 and TRBJ2-3, is KAGVTQTPRYLIKTRGQQVTLSCSPISGHRSVSWYQQTPGQGLQFLFEYFSETQRNKGNFPGRFSGRQFSNSRSEMNVSTLELGDSALYLCASTLAGLAGPDTQYFGPGTRLTVL.

This clone has a single count. V and J are TRBV18 and TRBJ1-5; 10 bases align to TRBD1. CDR1 is KGHSH, CDR2 LQKENI, per germline. The CDR3 consists of 16 residues. The trim removed 5 bases at V and 6 bases at J, leaving 10 bases unmatched. The CDR3, as DNA: TGTGCCAGCTCATCCGGGACAGGGGTTCGGGGTCAGCCCCAGCATTTT. Translated, it gives CASSSGTGVRGQPQHF.

Here the CDR3 DNA reads TGTGCCAGCAGCAATCCTAGCGGGGGGCCTACCTACGAGCAGTACTTC. Translated: CASSNPSGGPTYEQYF. The chain carries TRBV28 and TRBJ2-7; 11 bases line up with TRBD2. The germline gives CDR1 MDHEN, CDR2 SYDVKM. The CDR3 extends over 16 amino acids. V was clipped by 6 bases and J by 2 bases; unmatched bases: 9.

The rearrangement links TRBV5-1 to TRBJ2-2, with 10 bases that match TRBD2. The J segment lost 6 bases and the V segment lost 1 base, leaving 0 bases of the junction unmatched. Germline V gene data show CDR1 as SGHRS and CDR2 as YFSETQ. The CDR3 runs 14 residues. The CDR3 DNA reads TGCGCCAGCAGCTTGAGCGGGGGGGCCGGGGAGCTGTTTTTT. Amino acids: CASSLSGGAGELFF.

The V and J genes are TRBV6-1 and TRBJ1-4; possible D gene TRBD1, 6 bases. Trimming stripped 1 base from V and 8 bases from J, with 14 bases between. CDR1 is MNHNS, CDR2 SASEGT, per germline. This CDR3 comprises 15 residues. As DNA, the CDR3 is TGTGCCAGCAGTGAAGGTGGCAGGGGCCGCGAAAAACTGTTTTTT. Encoded protein: CASSEGGRGREKLFF.

This chain uses TRBV4-1 with TRBJ2-5; maybe TRBD2 (6 bases). Germline assignment: CDR1 MGHRA and CDR2 YSYEKL. This CDR3 comprises 13 residues. Between the trimmed V and J ends, which lost 8 bases and 5 bases, there was a span of 15 bases. The CDR3 protein is CASARLGGETQYF. In nucleotides, the CDR3 is TGCGCCAGCGCTCGGCTAGGAGGGGAGACCCAGTACTTC.

This clone was found once. V is TRBV27 and J is TRBJ1-2, with 7 nucleotides matching TRBD1. CDR1 and CDR2 from the germline V gene are MNHEY and SMNVEV (reference sequence). This CDR3 has 15 residues. J lost 0 bases, V lost 4 bases, and 5 bases had no gene match. CDR3 residues: CASSYSGQTNYGYTF. Here the CDR3 DNA reads TGTGCCAGCAGTTACTCGGGACAGACTAACTATGGCTACACCTTC.

V and J are TRBV6-2 or TRBV6-3 and TRBJ2-1; D may be TRBD1 (5 bases). Germline loops: CDR1 MNHEY, CDR2 SVGEGT. The germline V and J ends were trimmed by 5 bases and 0 bases, with 14 bases remaining between them. The CDR3 extends over 16 amino acids. The CDR3 DNA follows: TGTGCCAGCAGTCCACACACAGGAAGCTCCTACAATGAGCAGTTCTTC. Its protein product is CASSPHTGSSYNEQFF.

This clone was observed a single time. The rearrangement links TRBV10-3 to TRBJ2-1; D is perhaps TRBD2 (5 bases). The germline V gene encodes CDR1 ENHRY and CDR2 SYGVKD. Deletions cut 3 bases from V and 10 bases from J, with 13 bases between. CDR3 size: 13 residues. The CDR3 DNA reads TGTGCCATCAGTGAACTAGTCCCGGGCGAGCAGTTCTTC. It codes for CAISELVPGEQFF.

The chain links TRBV30 to TRBJ1-6; no clear D. The CDR3 sequence is 12 residues long. V was clipped by 3 bases and J by 9 bases, with 9 bases between them. CDR1 and CDR2 from the germline V gene are GTSNPN and SVGIG (reference sequence). The CDR3 is CAWSGSSSPLHF. The CDR3 bases are TGTGCCTGGAGCGGGAGTAGTTCACCCCTCCACTTT.

The chain recombines TRBV5-1 with TRBJ1-5; 8 positions match TRBD1. Germline V gene sequence: CDR1 SGHRS, CDR2 YFSETQ. Trimming removed 1 base from V and 6 bases from J; junction bases left unmatched: 3. CDR3 length equals 14 residues. CDR3 DNA: TGCGCCAGCAGCTTGTCAGGGGGCAGTCAGCCCCAGCATTTT. Translated: CASSLSGGSQPQHF.

This clone has a handful of counts. V usage is TRBV7-9 and J usage is TRBJ2-7; weak D call: TRBD1 (5 bases). This CDR3 spans 14 amino acids. Germline assignment: CDR1 SEHNR and CDR2 FQNEAQ (reference sequence). Trimming removed 5 bases from V and 2 bases from J, with 13 bases in between. The CDR3 region is CASSPQQVPYEQYV. The DNA for the CDR3 is TGTGCCAGCAGCCCACAACAGGTCCCCTACGAGCAGTACGTC.

The rearrangement uses TRBV5-6 and TRBJ2-3; 8 bases line up with TRBD2. The CDR3 is made up of 17 amino acids. V shed 2 bases, J shed 2 bases, and the junction held 10 bases outside the gene matches. The germline V gene encodes CDR1 SGHDT and CDR2 YYEEEE. The CDR3 sequence: CASSLGASGFFTDTQYF. The DNA for the CDR3 is TGTGCCAGCAGCTTAGGGGCTAGCGGGTTCTTCACAGATACGCAGTATTTT.

The chain uses TRBV19 and TRBJ2-1, with 13 bases that match TRBD2. This CDR3 region has 16 residues. Per germline, CDR1 LNHDA and CDR2 SQIVND (reference sequence). The V and J ends lost 4 bases and 3 bases, in that order; junction bases with no gene match: 3. This chain's CDR3 is CASSRTSGGNYNEQFF. CDR3 sequence (DNA): TGTGCCAGTAGTAGGACTAGCGGGGGAAACTACAATGAGCAGTTCTTC. The full variable domain, completed using reference TRBV19 and TRBJ2-1, is DGGITQSPKYLFRKEGQNVTLSCEQNLNHDAMYWYRQDPGQGLRLIYYSQIVNDFQKGDIAEGYSVSREKKESFPLTVTSAQKNPTAFYLCASSRTSGGNYNEQFFGPGTRLTVL.

The J gene is TRBJ1-1, the V gene TRBV13; D is uncertain. V was cut by 2 bases and J by 2 bases, with 15 bases left in between. The CDR3 extends over 16 amino acids. Germline V gene lookup returns CDR1 PRHDT and CDR2 FYEKMQ (reference sequence). The CDR3 DNA follows: TGTGCCAGCAGCTTAATGGCGCCAGCGGGAAACACTGAAGCTTTCTTT. Its translation: CASSLMAPAGNTEAFF.

This clone has just one count. This chain joins TRBV10-3 and TRBJ1-2, with a tentative D call TRBD1 (5 bases). The CDR3 runs 11 residues. In germline, CDR1 is ENHRY, CDR2 SYGVKD. V shed 5 bases and J shed 4 bases, with 5 bases lying between them. The CDR3 region has the DNA TGTGCCATCAGTCAGGGCTATGGCTACACCTTC. Its protein product is CAISQGYGYTF.

This clone occurred a few times. The CDR3 region is CARSSLAAGETEAFF. The CDR3 bases are TGTGCCAGAAGCTCCTTAGCGGCGGGTGAGACTGAAGCTTTCTTT. The chain links TRBV5-3 to TRBJ1-1; D is unresolved. TRBV5-3 is designated an ORF whose function remains uncertain. Trimming took off 3 bases at V and 5 bases at J, with 17 bases between the two ends. The CDR3 loop spans 15 amino acids.

The chain recombines TRBV18 with TRBJ2-2; TRBD2 is a possible D gene (7 bases). V was trimmed by 6 bases and J by 2 bases, leaving 16 bases between them. CDR3 length: 16 amino acids. The V gene's germline CDR1 is KGHSH and CDR2 LQKENI. CDR3 region: CASSLGGATNTGELFF. The CDR3 DNA sequence: TGTGCCAGCTCCCTGGGGGGGGCTACCAACACCGGGGAGCTGTTTTTT.

The V gene is TRBV9, the J gene TRBJ1-1, with a tentative D call TRBD1 (5 bases). CDR3 size: 14 residues. With 0 bases removed from V and 4 bases from J, the gap between germline ends came to 10 bases. Germline loops: CDR1 SGDLS, CDR2 YYNGEE. The CDR3 bases are TGTGCCAGCAGCGTAGCTACGGGGGGCACTGAAGCTTTCTTT. This sequence encodes CASSVATGGTEAFF.